This is a list of T cell receptor beta chains from one sample in a study of T cells in Graves' hyperthyroidism and ophthalmopathy. In TCRdb, the multiplex PCR reads were re-called with MiXCR into one record per CDR3 protein. This table holds some 490,000 distinct CDR3 sequences, roughly 22% found once. Sequencing input: blood. These receptors were taken from a woman aged 70-85 years with Graves' ophthalmopathy. Each CDR3 is given with its conserved first and last residue. The order of the fields is D gene, J gene, clone size, V gene, CDR3 protein, CDR3 DNA. The D gene is left open where the match is weak. Only some rows state a clone size, as once, few, many or a class for expanded clones.

-	TRBJ2-5	-	TRBV4-3	CASSQVFSSGLSYQETQYF	TGCGCCAGCAGCCAAGTCTTCTCCTCCGGACTTTCGTACCAAGAGACCCAGTACTTC
TRBD1	TRBJ1-4	many	TRBV11-2	CASSFGTGINEKLFF	TGTGCCAGCAGCTTCGGGACAGGGATTAATGAAAAACTGTTTTTT
-	TRBJ2-4	few	TRBV5-6	CASSLGSAKNIQYF	TGTGCCAGCAGCTTAGGGTCAGCCAAAAACATTCAGTACTTC
TRBD1	TRBJ1-1	-	TRBV11-3	CASGPGQHTEAFF	TGTGCCAGCGGCCCGGGACAGCACACTGAAGCTTTCTTT
-	TRBJ1-1	few	TRBV7-2	CASDSRVTEAFF	TGTGCCTCGGACAGCCGTGTCACTGAAGCTTTCTTT
TRBD2	TRBJ2-2	-	TRBV19	CATPRAGGITGELFF	TGTGCCACACCTCGAGCGGGAGGTATCACCGGGGAGCTGTTTTTT
-	TRBJ1-1	many	TRBV11-2	CASRNTEAFF	TGTGCCAGCAGGAACACTGAAGCTTTCTTT
-	TRBJ1-5	few	TRBV6-6	CASSSYGVNQPQHF	TGTGCCAGCAGTTCCTACGGAGTAAATCAGCCCCAGCATTTT
-	TRBJ1-5	-	TRBV19	CASSARTNQPQHF	TGTGCCAGTAGCGCACGGACTAATCAGCCCCAGCATTTT
-	TRBJ2-5	-	TRBV7-3	CASSLSGKEKETQYF	TGTGCCAGCAGCTTGAGTGGGAAGGAAAAGGAGACCCAGTACTTC
-	TRBJ1-1	many	TRBV28	CASRTTTDTEAFF	TGTGCCAGCAGAACGACGACAGACACTGAAGCTTTCTTT
-	TRBJ1-1	few	TRBV5-1	CASSLVQQGNTEAFF	TGCGCCAGCAGCTTGGTCCAACAGGGGAACACTGAAGCTTTCTTT
TRBD1	TRBJ1-1	few	TRBV24-1	CATIWDSIWTEAFF	TGTGCCACCATCTGGGACAGTATATGGACTGAAGCTTTCTTT
TRBD2	TRBJ2-7	-	TRBV30	CAWDAGTSFPYEQYF	TGTGCCTGGGACGCTGGGACTAGCTTCCCCTACGAGCAGTACTTC
-	TRBJ1-6	few	TRBV20-1	CSAREWGQESPLHF	TGCAGTGCTAGAGAGTGGGGACAAGAATCACCCCTCCACTTT
-	TRBJ2-2	few	TRBV24-1	CATSDPGRNTGELFF	TGTGCCACCAGTGACCCCGGCAGGAACACCGGGGAGCTGTTTTTT
-	TRBJ1-6	-	TRBV6-9	CASTSPLGGSPLHF	TGTGCCAGCACTTCCCCTTTAGGGGGTTCACCCCTCCACTTT
-	TRBJ1-4	many	TRBV12-3/TRBV12-4	CASSLGGAPNEKLFF	TGTGCCAGCAGTTTAGGGGGGGCGCCTAATGAAAAACTGTTTTTT
-	TRBJ1-5	-	TRBV7-8	CASSLEEGLGQPQHF	TGTGCCAGCAGCTTAGAAGAGGGATTGGGTCAGCCCCAGCATTTT
-	TRBJ1-1	few	TRBV27	CASSLSPTYNTEAFF	TGTGCCAGCAGTTTATCGCCAACGTATAACACTGAAGCTTTCTTT
-	TRBJ2-4	-	TRBV20-1	CSARDKSRVASTVRSAIAKNIQYF	TGCAGTGCTAGAGATAAGTCAAGGGTAGCCTCGACTGTCCGTTCTGCGATAGCCAAAAACATTCAGTACTTC
-	TRBJ2-1	-	TRBV7-3	CASSSAGLLYNEQFF	TGTGCCAGCAGCTCGGCAGGGCTTCTCTACAATGAGCAGTTCTTC
TRBD2	TRBJ2-7	-	TRBV3-1	CASSLASGRIYEQYF	TGTGCCAGCAGCCTAGCTAGCGGGAGGATTTACGAGCAGTACTTC
-	TRBJ1-4	-	TRBV27	CASSYGSTNEKLFF	TGTGCCAGCAGTTATGGTTCAACTAATGAAAAACTGTTTTTT
-	TRBJ1-6	-	TRBV7-2	CASSLDFGQRTSPLHF	TGTGCCAGCAGCTTAGATTTCGGACAGAGGACTTCACCCCTCCACTTT
TRBD1	TRBJ2-5	-	TRBV6-1	CASSEQQGAGETQYF	TGTGCCAGCAGTGAACAACAGGGGGCGGGGGAGACCCAGTACTTC
TRBD1	TRBJ1-4	-	TRBV5-1	CASSSGQGAEKLFF	TGCGCCAGCAGCTCGGGACAGGGGGCTGAAAAACTGTTTTTT
-	TRBJ2-6	-	TRBV20-1	CSAPAPSGHSGANVLTF	TGCAGTGCTCCGGCCCCGTCGGGGCACTCTGGGGCCAACGTCCTGACTTTC
-	TRBJ2-7	few	TRBV20-1	CSAPLGGGVWNEQYF	TGCAGTGCCCCCCTGGGAGGAGGAGTCTGGAACGAGCAGTACTTC
-	TRBJ2-1	-	TRBV19	CASSMVGNPGEQFF	TGTGCCAGTAGTATGGTCGGGAACCCGGGTGAGCAGTTCTTC
-	TRBJ1-3	few	TRBV6-5	CASSYSFRENTIYF	TGTGCCAGCAGTTACTCGTTTCGTGAAAACACCATATATTTT
TRBD2	TRBJ2-7	-	TRBV9	CASSGLGGAAYEQYF	TGTGCCAGCAGCGGGCTCGGGGGGGCGGCCTACGAGCAGTACTTC
TRBD1	TRBJ1-4	few	TRBV6-1	CASRVQGAMEKLFF	TGTGCCAGCAGAGTCCAGGGGGCGATGGAAAAACTGTTTTTT
TRBD1	TRBJ1-1	-	TRBV6-1	CASNRQGSTEAFF	TGTGCCAGCAATAGACAGGGTTCGACTGAAGCTTTCTTT
TRBD1	TRBJ2-3	once	TRBV5-1	CASRPGRGTGRDTQYF	TGCGCCAGCAGACCGGGGAGGGGGACAGGGAGGGATACGCAGTATTTT
TRBD2	TRBJ2-1	-	TRBV5-1	CASSLTSDPESGEQFF	TGCGCCAGCAGCCTGACTAGCGACCCGGAGAGCGGTGAGCAGTTCTTC
-	TRBJ2-7	-	TRBV28	CASSFKGQLLYEQYF	TGTGCCAGCAGTTTCAAGGGGCAGTTGTTATACGAGCAGTACTTC
-	TRBJ2-4	-	TRBV7-2	CASSLGGALDIQYF	TGTGCCAGCAGCTTAGGTGGGGCGCTGGACATTCAGTACTTC
-	TRBJ2-7	few	TRBV9	CASSASGERRNEQYF	TGTGCCAGCAGCGCCTCAGGGGAAAGGAGGAACGAGCAGTACTTC
-	TRBJ1-2	-	TRBV6-6	CASSYIANYGYTF	TGTGCCAGCAGTTACATTGCTAACTATGGCTACACCTTC
TRBD2	TRBJ2-5	many	TRBV28	CASSFPAGAAGGQETQYF	TGTGCCAGCAGTTTCCCCGCCGGGGCAGCGGGAGGGCAAGAGACCCAGTACTTC
TRBD1	TRBJ1-1	-	TRBV12-3/TRBV12-4	CASSYNRGVNTEAFF	TGTGCCAGCAGTTATAACAGGGGAGTAAACACTGAAGCTTTCTTT
-	TRBJ1-4	few	TRBV30	CAWSVQFGEKLFF	TGTGCCTGGAGTGTTCAGTTTGGTGAAAAACTGTTTTTT
TRBD1	TRBJ1-6	-	TRBV12-3/TRBV12-4	CASSSRGLNSPLHF	TGTGCCAGCAGTTCGAGGGGGCTGAATTCACCCCTCCACTTT
-	TRBJ2-7	-	TRBV3-1	CASSLSSGGTHSYEQYF	TGTGCCAGCAGCCTCAGTTCCGGGGGTACCCACTCCTACGAGCAGTACTTC
TRBD1	TRBJ1-5	-	TRBV27	CASSPQGQDNQPQHF	TGTGCCAGCAGTCCTCAAGGACAGGATAATCAGCCCCAGCATTTT
-	TRBJ2-7	many	TRBV6-1	CASQPGTLYEQYF	TGTGCCAGCCAACCCGGGACTCTCTACGAGCAGTACTTC